This TCR beta chain derives from a study of T-cell memory formation after mild COVID-19. Study-level results: Balance between CD4 and CD8 was seen in clones contracting day 15 to 85, and a CD4+ lean was seen in later expanders. Mainly in CM and EM were contracting CD4+ clones; CD8+ were in EMRA. Second-wave clones that peaked on day 37 lacked confirmed SARS-CoV-2 specificity.

Worth noting for this clonotype: Antigen specificity is unknown.

TCRdb re-called the 5' RACE reads through MiXCR, storing one row per CDR3 protein. The sample lists roughly 240,000 distinct CDR3 sequences, 15% to 20% occurring once. The TCR originated in a man younger than 35 who had mild COVID-19 (a few samples of this study predate the infection). Cell type and time point are not known. The sample was PBMCs or a T cell subset sorted from them (not recorded which).

CDR3 sequence (DNA): TGTGCCAGCAGCTTGGCGCGGGGGGGCCCGAATACGCAGTATTTT. Translated, it gives CASSLARGGPNTQYF. The chain recombines TRBV5-4 with TRBJ2-3, with TRBD2 matching over 9 bases. This CDR3 has 15 amino acids. Germline assignment: CDR1 SGHNT and CDR2 YYREEE (reference sequence). J gave up 7 bases and V 0 bases, and 6 bases lay outside the gene matches.